One and the same sample provided the 22 T cell receptor beta chains below, sequenced in a study of shared clonotypes between healthy human individuals. Repertoires were generated with immunoSEQ multiplex PCR, while TCRdb's copy carries only in-frame clones and drops some. This sample has over 2 million clones; roughly 95% occur once, and the top ten carry about 1.1%. CD8 cells regarded as naive lacked CD45RO, were positively chosen for CCR7, and omitted terminally differentiated effector memory CD45RA+ cells. What was sequenced was naive CD8+ T cells sorted from blood. Receptors were obtained from a man younger than 35 in good health.

The chain links TRBV27 to TRBJ1-4; D possibly corresponds to TRBD1 (6 bases). This CDR3 comprises 13 residues. CDR1 and CDR2 (germline): MNHEY, SMNVEV (reference sequence). The V end was cut by 5 bases, the J end by 8 bases, with 12 bases between. CDR3 residues: CASSQQGMEKLFF. DNA of the CDR3: TGTGCCAGCAGTCAACAGGGTATGGAAAAACTGTTTTTT.

This chain joins TRBV4-3 and TRBJ2-1; 13 bases are shared with TRBD2. J gave up 7 bases and V 4 bases, and 4 bases lay outside the gene matches. Germline-derived CDR1 and CDR2 are LGHNA and YSLEER. CDR3 length: 15 residues. The DNA for the CDR3 is TGCGCCAGCAGCCGTGTGGGACTAGCGGGAAATGAGCAGTTCTTC. Amino acid sequence: CASSRVGLAGNEQFF.

V is TRBV6-1 and J is TRBJ1-6; D may be TRBD1 (5 bases). Looked up from germline, CDR1 is MNHNS and CDR2 is SASEGT. The CDR3 sequence is 15 residues long. V shed 3 bases and J shed 14 bases, with 20 bases lying between them. In DNA form, the CDR3 reads TGTGCCAGCAGTGACAGCAGGGCCGTAAATCAGGCCCTCCACTTT. It codes for CASSDSRAVNQALHF.

The rearrangement uses TRBV4-3 and TRBJ2-2; TRBD2 might be the D (6 bases). Deletions cut 2 bases from V and 5 bases from J, with 9 bases between. The CDR3 has 14 amino acids. Looked up from germline, CDR1 is LGHNA and CDR2 is YSLEER. For the CDR3, the DNA is TGCGCCAGCAGCCAATTGGAGGGGACCGGGGAGCTGTTTTTT. Protein product: CASSQLEGTGELFF.

In the case of this clone: Other DNA sequences in this specimen translate into the identical CDR3. V and J are TRBV5-6 and TRBJ2-7, with no clear D. The CDR3 is 11 amino acids. In germline, CDR1 is SGHDT, CDR2 YYEEEE. V was trimmed by 2 bases and J by 5 bases, leaving 5 bases between them. CDR3 sequence reads: CASSLGHEQYF. CDR3 in DNA: TGTGCCAGCAGCTTAGGTCACGAGCAGTACTTC.

The chain uses TRBV11-2 and TRBJ2-7, with 9 bases lining up with TRBD1. The CDR3 length is 14 residues. Germline values: CDR1 SGHAT, CDR2 FQNNGV. Unmatched junction bases numbered 3, after V lost 5 bases and J lost 1 base. The CDR3 region is CASSIGQGSYEQYF. The CDR3 bases are TGTGCCAGCAGCATCGGACAGGGGTCCTACGAGCAGTACTTC.

The V gene is TRBV13, the J gene TRBJ2-2, with 8 positions matching TRBD2. Germline V gene data show CDR1 as PRHDT and CDR2 as FYEKMQ (reference sequence). CDR3 length equals 16 residues. The J segment lost 6 bases and the V segment lost 3 bases, leaving 9 bases of the junction unmatched. DNA of the CDR3: TGTGCCAGCAGCTTGGCGCGGGGGGCGGAGGCCGGGGAGCTGTTTTTT. Residues: CASSLARGAEAGELFF.

CDR3 sequence: CASSLGPISSGNTIYF. The CDR3 nucleotides read TGTGCCAGCAGCTTGGGACCGATAAGCTCTGGAAACACCATATATTTT. The rearrangement uses TRBV7-9 and TRBJ1-3, with TRBD1 as a possible D gene (5 bases). Per the germline V gene, CDR1 is SEHNR and CDR2 is FQNEAQ (reference sequence). Trimming removed 3 bases at V and 0 bases at J, with 12 bases between. This CDR3 has 16 amino acids.

The rearrangement links TRBV10-2 to TRBJ2-3; D is ambiguous. Germline lookup yields CDR1 WSHSY and CDR2 SAAADI. V lost 5 bases to trimming and J lost 4 bases, with 7 bases between them. The CDR3 is made up of 12 amino acids. DNA for the CDR3: TGCGCCAGCAGTCCCGTGGCAGATACGCAGTATTTT. It codes for CASSPVADTQYF.

The J gene is TRBJ2-3, the V gene TRBV12-5; 10 bases fit TRBD2. Trimming took 1 base from V and 1 from J; bases not matched to a gene: 2. This CDR3 is built from 16 residues. Germline V gene sequence: CDR1 LGHNT, CDR2 FRNRAP. This CDR3 is CASGLGTSGRTDTQYF. Written as DNA, the CDR3 is TGTGCTAGTGGTTTGGGGACTAGCGGACGCACAGATACGCAGTATTTT.

For this clone: The sample carries other DNA sequences with the same CDR3. The rearrangement uses TRBV28 and TRBJ1-1; a possible D gene is TRBD1 (6 bases). Germline V CDR1 and CDR2: MDHEN, SYDVKM. V lost 2 bases and J lost 4, with 11 bases in between. The CDR3 totals 14 residues. CDR3: CASSLRGARTEAFF. For the CDR3, the DNA is TGTGCCAGCAGTTTAAGGGGGGCGCGCACTGAAGCTTTCTTT.

This chain joins TRBV13 and TRBJ2-3; TRBD2 aligns across 7 bases. V shed 3 bases, J shed 6 bases, and the junction held 3 bases outside the gene matches. This CDR3 is 13 amino acids long. Germline V gene sequence: CDR1 PRHDT, CDR2 FYEKMQ (reference sequence). CDR3 DNA: TGTGCCAGCAGCTTCGGACTAGTCGATACGCAGTATTTT. Amino acid sequence: CASSFGLVDTQYF.

The V and J genes are TRBV29-1 and TRBJ2-2; TRBD2 is a possible D gene (5 bases). In germline, CDR1 is SQVTM, CDR2 ANQGSEA. Trimming stripped 3 bases from V and 3 bases from J, with 8 bases between. This CDR3 has 13 amino acids. CDR3 sequence (DNA): TGCAGCGTTGATGCGGGTTACACCGGGGAGCTGTTTTTT. It translates to CSVDAGYTGELFF.

The chain employs TRBV2 and TRBJ1-5, with D possibly matching TRBD1 (5 bases). The CDR3 sequence is 15 residues long. Germline CDR1 is SNHLY and CDR2 is FYNNEI. V lost 3 bases to trimming and J lost 3 bases, with 12 bases between them. This CDR3 is CASSEGGAFNQPQHF. CDR3 coding DNA: TGTGCCAGCAGTGAGGGAGGGGCGTTCAATCAGCCCCAGCATTTT.

V and J are TRBV13 and TRBJ1-2, with TRBD1 matching 9 bases. The V segment lost 5 bases and the J segment 5 bases; nucleotides outside the gene matches: 21. The CDR3 spans 19 residues. Germline V lookup: CDR1 PRHDT, CDR2 FYEKMQ (reference sequence). The CDR3 spells CASSHRYERFGQGLYGYTF. CDR3 coding DNA: TGTGCCAGCAGCCATCGTTACGAGAGATTCGGACAGGGGTTGTATGGCTACACCTTC.

Worth noting for this clone: Additional DNA sequences in this sample encode the identical CDR3. CDR3 in amino acids: CASSLMGNEQFF. Written as DNA, the CDR3 is TGTGCCAGCAGTTTAATGGGTAATGAGCAGTTCTTC. The chain recombines TRBV27 with TRBJ2-1, with no clear D. The CDR3 length is 12 residues. Deletions cut 2 bases from V and 7 bases from J, with 6 bases between. Germline-derived CDR1 and CDR2 are MNHEY and SMNVEV (reference sequence).

The chain carries TRBV25-1 and TRBJ2-7; perhaps TRBD1 as D (6 bases). The CDR3 extends over 13 amino acids. The germline CDR1 and CDR2 sequences are MGHDK and SYGVNS. V was clipped by 4 bases and J by 6 bases, with 13 bases between them. The CDR3 reads CASSATGTPEQYF. The CDR3 nucleotides read TGTGCCAGCAGTGCAACAGGGACCCCCGAGCAGTACTTC.

J is TRBJ2-5 and V is TRBV19; 11 bases agree with TRBD1. V shed 4 bases and J 5 bases; nucleotides not matched to a gene: 3. Germline V gives CDR1 LNHDA, CDR2 SQIVND (reference sequence). This CDR3 is built from 14 residues. CDR3 DNA sequence: TGTGCCAGTAGTAAGGACAGGGGGCCCGAGACCCAGTACTTC. It encodes CASSKDRGPETQYF.

This chain joins TRBV12-5 and TRBJ2-7, with a weak D call TRBD2 (5 bases). The germline V gene encodes CDR1 LGHNT and CDR2 FRNRAP. The CDR3 length is 13 residues. Deletions cut 5 bases from V and 6 bases from J, with 14 bases between. The CDR3 bases are TGTGCTAGTGGTCCGAAGTCGGGGTTCGAGCAGTACTTC. Protein sequence: CASGPKSGFEQYF. Full variable domain (outside the CDR3, taken from reference TRBV12-5 and TRBJ2-7): DARVTQTPRHKVTEMGQEVTMRCQPILGHNTVFWYRQTMMQGLELLAYFRNRAPLDDSGMPKDRFSAEMPDATLATLKIQPSEPRDSAVYFCASGPKSGFEQYFGPGTRLTVT.

The rearrangement joins TRBV6-5 to TRBJ1-2, with TRBD1 matching 8 bases. Trimming cost V 0 bases and J 6 bases; bases outside gene matches: 6. This CDR3 region has 15 residues. Germline V gene data show CDR1 as MNHEY and CDR2 as SVGAGI. The chain's CDR3 is CASSYSVTGGNGYTF. As DNA, the CDR3 is TGTGCCAGCAGTTACTCGGTTACAGGGGGGAATGGCTACACCTTC.

The chain carries TRBV7-9 and TRBJ2-7, with 11 bases identical to TRBD2. The CDR3 is made up of 18 amino acids. Trimming removed 7 bases from V and 0 bases from J; junction bases left unmatched: 14. CDR1 and CDR2 (germline): SEHNR, FQNEAQ (reference sequence). Here the CDR3 DNA reads TGTGCCAGCACCGAAGGGACTAGCGGAGACCCCCGCTCCTACGAGCAGTACTTC. This codes for CASTEGTSGDPRSYEQYF.

The rearrangement uses TRBV6-1 and TRBJ1-1, with a possible D match to TRBD1 (6 bases). The ends were cut back, 0 bases at V and 5 bases at J, with 13 bases in the middle. Germline V CDR1 and CDR2: MNHNS, SASEGT. The CDR3 is 15 residues long. The DNA for the CDR3 is TGTGCCAGCAGTGAAGCATTGGGGGGCTCGACTGAAGCTTTCTTT. This codes for CASSEALGGSTEAFF.